This TCR beta chain was captured in a study of siplizumab effects on memory and regulatory T cells. General study findings and limits: Treatment with siplizumab left mappable alloreactive CD4+ clones averaging approximately 69% Treg-derived, compared with roughly 26% in controls. Both greater diversity than memory cells and a major contribution to the alloresponse seemed to characterize naive T cells. Confirmation that proliferating Tregs from siplizumab cultures had suppressive function was not obtained. Unstimulated subsets were the mapping target of only a minor fraction of alloreactive clones.

V was clipped by 9 bases and J by 6 bases, with 12 bases between them. Germline CDR1 SNHLY, CDR2 FYNNEI. The CDR3 totals 11 residues. Method: immunoSEQ multiplex PCR; TCRdb's copy keeps in-frame clones and lacks some. The top ten clones hold around 0.77% of a sample with 90,000 to 120,000 clones, about 91% of them seen once. Remarks on this clone: Its antigen is unidentified.

The rearrangement joins TRBV2 to TRBJ2-7, with D tentatively TRBD2 (6 bases). This sequence was found in a human donor in good health. The sequenced sample consisted of Tregs sorted from blood. The CDR3 DNA sequence: TGTGCCAGAGAGATGGGGGGCGAGCAGTACTTC. Translated: CAREMGGEQYF.